A selection of T cell receptor beta chains follows, all from one sample in a study of identical twins. TCRdb re-analysed the 5' RACE reads in MiXCR, keeping a single row per CDR3 protein. The table has 550,000 to 700,000 distinct CDR3 sequences, approximately 10% seen once. The same specimen was also included in a second study, on yellow fever vaccine responses in identical twins.

The sequencing sample was made of PBMCs. The origin of the receptors is a woman under 30 in good health. Each CDR3 is given with its conserved first and last residue. The order of the fields is J gene, clone size, V gene, CDR3 protein. Clone sizes are given selectively: once, few, many, or a class where the clone is expanded.

TRBJ2-3,.,TRBV5-1,CASSSGLAGGTSSTDTQYF
TRBJ2-1,.,TRBV5-1,CARPTFYNEQFF
TRBJ2-5,few,TRBV6-2/TRBV6-3,CASSYSPLPRAVQETQYF
TRBJ2-1,many,TRBV11-1,CASSLAHGASSSYNEQFF
TRBJ2-5,.,TRBV12-3/TRBV12-4,CASSQTSAETQYF
TRBJ1-5,many,TRBV15,CATGETGKVTQPQHF
TRBJ2-1,.,TRBV7-9,CASSLQTSGRIEQFF
TRBJ2-1,many,TRBV11-2,CASSSPGLANQFF
TRBJ2-3,many,TRBV7-2,CASSARQGGADTQYF
TRBJ2-1,few,TRBV25-1,CASSESARTRGFNEQFF
TRBJ2-7,many,TRBV4-2,CASSQESGAAFLEQYF
TRBJ2-1,many,TRBV10-3,CAIGGAMYNEQFF
TRBJ2-7,.,TRBV28,CASAVERTGLSEQYF
TRBJ2-3,few,TRBV20-1,CSAEESSGSADTQYF
TRBJ2-7,few,TRBV2,CASSERRFYEQYF
TRBJ2-6,.,TRBV2,CASSDWVSGANVLTF
TRBJ2-3,.,TRBV11-1,CASSLARTGEWGTDTQYF
TRBJ2-7,.,TRBV6-1,CASRRQGGYEQYF
TRBJ2-1,many,TRBV7-2,CASSFNQNEQFF
TRBJ2-1,few,TRBV14,CASSSTFWGGTNEQFF
TRBJ2-3,few,TRBV7-2,CASTTSGRGGTDTQYF
TRBJ2-2,.,TRBV3-1,CASSTQKPGELFF
TRBJ1-1,few,TRBV6-1,CASRGMGQLNTEAFF
TRBJ2-7,.,TRBV4-2,CAGSRGLAGRDEQYF
TRBJ1-1,many,TRBV5-5,CASSLVGGAEAFF
TRBJ2-7,few,TRBV5-1,CASRKAGGHYEQYF
TRBJ2-3,few,TRBV3-1,CASSRHGLAGGRSTDTQYF
TRBJ1-6,few,TRBV5-1,CASSTGQENSPLHF
TRBJ2-1,many,TRBV24-1,CATSEGTGGPNEQFF
TRBJ2-5,few,TRBV9,CASSIAAAQPGVTQYF
TRBJ2-7,.,TRBV20-1,CSASSQGQGVRYEQYF
TRBJ2-1,.,TRBV12-3/TRBV12-4,CASSRDRGPGYNEQFF
TRBJ1-2,.,TRBV10-3,CAISDQQGVDYGYTF
TRBJ2-7,few,TRBV6-5,CASSYWRTSGSSDYEQYF
TRBJ2-3,.,TRBV5-5,CASSLTFGSTDTQYF
TRBJ2-2,.,TRBV10-3,CAISRDRGDTGELFF
TRBJ2-5,.,TRBV6-1,CASRRDPTDETQYF
TRBJ2-7,many,TRBV28,CASSLSGGGHEQYF
TRBJ2-1,.,TRBV30,CAWRASGGNEQFF
TRBJ1-1,many,TRBV27,CASSFTSGTGPTEAFF
TRBJ2-7,many,TRBV7-2,CASSSRPQGTLYEQYF
TRBJ2-3,.,TRBV5-1,CASSPGTSGIGLSTQYF
TRBJ1-1,.,TRBV6-1,CASFSGSLNTEAFF
TRBJ2-1,few,TRBV5-1,CASSLAVAGAEQFF